Listed here are 10 T cell receptor beta chains from one sample, sequenced in a study of identical twins. TCRdb re-analysed the 5' RACE reads in MiXCR, keeping a single row per CDR3 protein. The sample lists 1.5 million to 2 million distinct CDR3 sequences, 32% occurring once. Sequencing input: cord blood. The receptors were gathered from a newborn girl in good health.

The chain joins TRBV6-1 to TRBJ1-2, with D unresolved. The CDR3 covers 13 residues. The germline gives CDR1 MNHNS, CDR2 SASEGT. V dropped 5 bases and J dropped 5 bases, with 12 bases sitting between them. The CDR3 nucleotides read TGTGCCAGCAGTTCCGGAAGGCAATATGGCTACACCTTC. Protein product: CASSSGRQYGYTF.

Written as DNA, the CDR3 is TGTGCCACCAGTGATAATAGCGGGGTGAACAATGAGCAGTACTTC. It codes for CATSDNSGVNNEQYF. The chain has TRBV24-1 and TRBJ2-7; the match to TRBD2 covers 8 bases. Looked up from germline, CDR1 is KGHDR and CDR2 is SFDVKD. The CDR3 is 15 amino acids. Germline trimming cut 3 bases from V and 7 bases from J; bases unmatched to any gene: 10.

The chain is built from TRBV9 and TRBJ1-2; TRBD1 aligns across 9 bases. V dropped 6 bases and J dropped 5; count of bases not matched to a gene: 11. Germline CDR1 is SGDLS and CDR2 is YYNGEE. The CDR3 is made up of 15 amino acids. CDR3 region: CASKKRDRETYGYTF. Here the CDR3 DNA reads TGTGCCAGCAAGAAACGGGACAGGGAAACATATGGCTACACCTTC.

J is TRBJ2-7 and V is TRBV6-2 or TRBV6-3; 11 nucleotides match TRBD2. CDR1 is MNHEY and CDR2 is SVGEGT in the germline V gene. With V trimmed by 5 bases and J by 3 bases, 12 bases remained unmatched. The CDR3 has 17 amino acids. This CDR3 reads CASSLTTGGLAGYEQYF. In DNA form, the CDR3 reads TGTGCCAGCAGTCTTACTACCGGAGGACTAGCGGGCTACGAGCAGTACTTC.

This clonotype was counted between two and nine times. The gene calls are TRBV6-1 and TRBJ1-6, with 7 nucleotides matching TRBD1. J gave up 9 bases and V 4 bases, and 9 bases lay outside the gene matches. Germline assignment: CDR1 MNHNS and CDR2 SASEGT. The CDR3 covers 15 residues. CDR3 nucleotide sequence: TGTGCCAGCAGTGTCTTGGGACAGAGGGCTTCACCCCTCCACTTT. Its translation is CASSVLGQRASPLHF.

This chain links TRBV20-1 with TRBJ1-4; possible D gene TRBD1, 6 bases. Trimming stripped 3 bases from V and 1 base from J, with 18 bases between. The CDR3 has 17 amino acids. Germline loops: CDR1 DFQATT, CDR2 SNEGSKA (reference sequence). CDR3 sequence reads: CSARSWFRGRTNEKLFF. CDR3 nucleotides: TGCAGTGCTAGGTCGTGGTTCCGGGGGCGAACTAATGAAAAACTGTTTTTT.

This chain connects TRBV5-1 to TRBJ1-1, with 11 nucleotides matching TRBD1. There are 16 residues in the CDR3. V was pared by 4 bases and J by 1 base, with 6 bases of the junction left unmatched. Germline CDR1 is SGHRS and CDR2 is YFSETQ. CDR3 residues: CASSLTGQGENTEAFF. CDR3 nucleotide sequence: TGCGCCAGCAGCCTCACGGGACAGGGGGAGAACACTGAAGCTTTCTTT.

The V gene is TRBV15, the J gene TRBJ2-3, with a tentative D call TRBD2 (6 bases). The CDR3 is 16 residues long. CDR1 is LNHNV and CDR2 is YYDKDF in the germline V gene (reference sequence). The germline V and J ends were trimmed by 3 bases and 2 bases, with 15 bases remaining between them. DNA of the CDR3: TGTGCCACCAGCAGTTTAACTAGCCCTTCCACAGATACGCAGTATTTT. This encodes CATSSLTSPSTDTQYF.

This clonotype was seen a handful of times. The chain couples TRBV28 to TRBJ2-7; TRBD2 matches at 8 bases. With 3 bases clipped from V and 3 bases from J, the junction kept 10 bases outside the gene matches. Germline-derived CDR1 and CDR2 are MDHEN and SYDVKM. This CDR3 region has 16 residues. CDR3 DNA sequence: TGTGCCAGCAGTTTCCCGAGCGGGAGTCCCCACTACGAGCAGTACTTC. Its protein is CASSFPSGSPHYEQYF.

The DNA of the CDR3 is TGTGCCAGCCGAACAGGGAGGCAGCCCCAGCATTTT. Its translation is CASRTGRQPQHF. This chain links TRBV27 with TRBJ1-5; D is perhaps TRBD1 (6 bases). V was shortened by 8 bases and J by 7 bases, with 12 bases between the two germline ends. Germline assignment: CDR1 MNHEY and CDR2 SMNVEV (reference sequence). The CDR3 contains 12 residues.